A single sample is the source of the 7 T cell receptor beta chains below, sequenced in a study of T cells in Graves' hyperthyroidism and ophthalmopathy (dated by TCRdb to the late 2010s). The library was prepared using multiplex PCR. Instrument on record: Illumina HiSeq 2000. Amplification of TCR beta CDR3 regions was carried out from RNA transcripts. The first round of RT-PCR for the TCR CDR3 was performed with the HTBI primer set and the Qiagen OneStep RT-PCR kit. TCRdb itself trimmed the public reads at Q25 with fastp, ran MiXCR and retained productive beta chains. Each entry merges the rows of one CDR3 protein and shows their most common DNA and genes. A total of tens of thousands of distinct CDR3 sequences appear in this sample, 45% to 65% of them only once. About 35% of the sample is in the top ten clones. Material: peripheral blood or thyroid tissue (not recorded which). Receptors were obtained from a man between 18 and 29 years old with Graves' hyperthyroidism.

This clonotype has only one observation. V usage is TRBV5-1 and J usage is TRBJ1-2; TRBD1 is a possible D gene (5 bases). The germline gives CDR1 SGHRS, CDR2 YFSETQ. Trimming stripped 4 bases from V and 5 bases from J, with 18 bases between. This CDR3 is 15 amino acids long. The CDR3 DNA follows: TGCGCCAGCAGCCCGGGATCGGGGGGTAGTTATGGCTACACCTTC. It translates to CASSPGSGGSYGYTF.

At least ten counts were recorded for this clonotype. The chain uses TRBV5-5 and TRBJ2-7; TRBD2 is a possible D gene (5 bases). V shed 6 bases and J shed 2 bases, with 15 bases lying between them. The CDR3 contains 14 residues. Per germline, CDR1 SGHKS and CDR2 YYEKEE (reference sequence). CDR3 in amino acids: CASTPTGEPYEQYF. In DNA form, the CDR3 reads TGTGCCAGCACCCCTACCGGGGAACCCTACGAGCAGTACTTC.

J is TRBJ2-5 and V is TRBV7-2; 7 positions match TRBD2. With V trimmed by 5 bases and J by 1 base, 10 bases remained unmatched. The germline V gene has CDR1 SGHTA and CDR2 FQGNSA. The length of the CDR3 is 16 residues. CDR3 amino acids: CASSGGGSVSQETQYF. DNA of the CDR3: TGTGCCAGCAGCGGGGGGGGGAGCGTAAGCCAAGAGACCCAGTACTTC.

This clonotype was found many times. This chain joins TRBV10-3 and TRBJ2-6; 12 positions match TRBD2. Germline V lookup: CDR1 ENHRY, CDR2 SYGVKD. Trimming cost V 10 bases and J 3 bases; bases outside gene matches: 7. The CDR3 runs 16 residues. The CDR3 coding sequence is TGTGCCAGTCTAGCGGGAGGGCCGGATGGGGCCAACGTCCTGACTTTC. As protein: CASLAGGPDGANVLTF.

The V gene is TRBV20-1, the J gene TRBJ1-1; 9 bases align to TRBD1. Germline lookup yields CDR1 DFQATT and CDR2 SNEGSKA (reference sequence). This CDR3 contains 13 residues. Trimming cost V 5 bases and J 4 bases; bases outside gene matches: 5. The CDR3 bases are TGCAGTGCTGCGACAGGGGGAGGCACTGAAGCTTTCTTT. Amino acid sequence: CSAATGGGTEAFF.

Many counts were recorded for this clonotype. CDR3 coding DNA: TGTGCCAGCAGCTTTGTATGGCAGGGGGCCCATCAGCCCCAGCATTTT. It is translated as CASSFVWQGAHQPQHF. The chain employs TRBV7-2 and TRBJ1-5; 8 bases are shared with TRBD1. Germline lookup yields CDR1 SGHTA and CDR2 FQGNSA. J was trimmed by 5 bases and V by 3 bases; bases with no gene match: 9. CDR3 length equals 16 residues.

The chain employs TRBV12-3 or TRBV12-4 and TRBJ2-7; 7 bases match TRBD2. The CDR3 has 13 residues. The V gene end was trimmed by 3 bases and the J gene end by 5 bases; junction bases not matched to a gene: 4. CDR3 sequence (DNA): TGTGCCAGCAGTTTCTCCCGGGGGGACGAGCAGTACTTC. It yields the protein CASSFSRGDEQYF.